This entry describes one T cell receptor beta chain. This clonotype showed up just a few times. The antigen it recognizes is unknown. No base quality values were provided; no much bigger clone lies one nucleotide off. Looking up the germline V gene (reference sequence) yields CDR1 LNHNV and CDR2 YYDKDF. Deletion took 3 bases off V and 7 bases off J, with a span of 10 bases between the germline ends. The CDR3 holds 13 amino acids from the cysteine to the phenylalanine. Kept here is only the CDR3 DNA, which spans 39 bases and is read in frame from base 1. cDNA was synthesized by template-switch 5'RACE using a primer with a 10-nucleotide random unique molecular identifier that tagged each TCR transcript. Every sequencing run yielded over 170 million TCR-beta sequences covering 15-18 subjects. The RNeasy kit was used to extract total RNA. The KAPA Real-time Library Amplification kit was used to amplify TCR-beta VDJ regions with primers for the TCR constant region and the 5'RACE anchor. Sample indexes and Illumina adaptors were added in a first PCR, after which library yield was increased in a second PCR. After purification with Ampure beads, the TCR product of roughly 650 bp was size-selected on a 2% E-gel SizeSelection system. Before pooling, library quality was assessed on a Bioanalyzer, concentration was determined with Qubit, and library quantification was performed with the Kapa Library Quantification kit. Paired-end 2 x 150 bp sequencing of the libraries was performed on an Illumina HiSeq 2500. To increase sequence diversity, roughly 24-31% phiX was spiked into each library pool. Per the source publication's procedure: The quality-filtered reads were processed with the UMI-based MiGEC pipeline, whose error correction step removed more than 75% of the raw TCR sequences. VDJ genes were aligned to IMGT germline references, and each clonotype was defined by a unique CDR3 amino acid sequence together with V-J genes. VDJtools evaluated clonal expansion, Shannon diversity and CDR3 relatedness (CalcPairwiseDistances, ClusterSamples); CLCbio workbench built phylogenetic trees. Expanded clones were defined as having at least 8 unique UMIs, based on coefficient-of-variation modelling across technical triplicates. In-frame beta chains were kept once TCRdb had trimmed the public reads at Q25 with fastp and called clones with MiXCR. Records with the same CDR3 protein are collapsed into one entry carrying the most frequent genes and DNA. The V and J calls come from TCRdb's annotation, not from the publication. The sample table shows fewer than 80,000 distinct CDR3 sequences, and roughly 5.5% are seen once. In total, the top ten clones hold about 3% of the sample.

These data belong to a study of neurological immune-mediated disorders (dated by TCRdb to the late 2010s). Describing the broader study: Among the 35 or so multiple sclerosis patients, relapsing-remitting MS was present in 31 and secondary progressive MS was present in 3. Using UMI-based sequencing, the study compared peripheral blood TCR-beta repertoires from patients with HTLV-I-associated myelopathy (HAM/TSP), patients with multiple sclerosis, and healthy controls. The approximately 100 TCR-beta libraries included longitudinal samples, technical triplicates and paired sorted CD4+ and CD8+ T-cell subsets alongside PBMC samples. The cohort included 60 to 75 subjects: some 14 with HAM/TSP, about 34 with multiple sclerosis, and around 20 healthy controls. Study-level results and caveats: TCR clonal expansion was highest in HAM/TSP patients and lowest in MS patients, with MS patients falling below even healthy controls. No identical CDR3 amino acid sequences were shared among expanded clones across subjects, suggesting private TCR-beta repertoires in all groups. In phylogenetic analysis, the repertoires of 18 of 34 MS patients grouped into a cluster of related CDR3 sequences, which suggests a possible signature at the repertoire level. The MS cluster showed no association with clinical or MRI features, and the authors stated that larger cohorts are needed.

Unsorted PBMC libraries were generated from 2 million PBMCs stored in RNAlater at -80 °C until RNA extraction. Multiple sclerosis patients were enrolled in a US clinical protocol under which disease progression was evaluated by magnetic resonance imaging. Peripheral blood was subjected to Ficoll-Hypaque density gradient centrifugation to isolate PBMCs, which were then cryopreserved in liquid nitrogen. The sequenced material came from PBMCs. This receptor was taken from a woman aged 25 to 39 with multiple sclerosis. The chain employs TRBV15 and TRBJ1-5, with the D gene too uncertain to name. The DNA is as follows: TGTGCCACCAGCAGGGAGACCGAACAGCCCCAGCATTTT. Translated, this is CATSRETEQPQHF.